This record concerns one T cell receptor (beta chain) sequence. From germline, CDR1 is DFQATT and CDR2 SNEGSKA (reference sequence). The CDR3 has 15 residues. Trimming stripped 3 bases from V and 0 bases from J, with 15 bases between. This sample stems from a study of Graves' ophthalmopathy and Graves' hyperthyroidism. Scientists amplified the TCR beta CDR3 regions from RNA transcripts. In the first round, RT-PCR was carried out with HTBI primers, and a multiplex PCR formed the second round. A single record per CDR3 protein comes from TCRdb applying MiXCR to the multiplex PCR reads. Altogether 200,000 to 250,000 distinct CDR3 sequences are present, roughly 50% being singletons, with the ten largest covering around 43%.

The sequence came from an adult man with Graves' ophthalmopathy. The V and J genes are TRBV20-1 and TRBJ2-7, with D possibly matching TRBD2 (6 bases). The sequenced sample consisted of peripheral blood. The CDR3 DNA follows: TGCAGTGCTAGTGTCGGCGGGACCGTCTCCTACGAGCAGTACTTC. Its protein product is CSASVGGTVSYEQYF.